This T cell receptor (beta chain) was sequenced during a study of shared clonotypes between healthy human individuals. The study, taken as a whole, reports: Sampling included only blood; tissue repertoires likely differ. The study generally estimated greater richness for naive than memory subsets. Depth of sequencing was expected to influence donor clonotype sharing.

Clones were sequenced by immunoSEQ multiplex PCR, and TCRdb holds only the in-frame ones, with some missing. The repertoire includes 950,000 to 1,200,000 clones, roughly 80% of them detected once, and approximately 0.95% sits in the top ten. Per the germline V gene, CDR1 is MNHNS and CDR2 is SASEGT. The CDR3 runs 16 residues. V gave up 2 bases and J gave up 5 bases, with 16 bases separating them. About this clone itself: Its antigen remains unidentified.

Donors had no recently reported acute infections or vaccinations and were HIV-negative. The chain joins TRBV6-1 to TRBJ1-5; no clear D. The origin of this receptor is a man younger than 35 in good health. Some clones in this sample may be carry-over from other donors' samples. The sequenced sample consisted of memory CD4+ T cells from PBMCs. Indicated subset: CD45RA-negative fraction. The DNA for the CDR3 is TGTGCCAGCAGTGAACATATAGTCCGTGTCCATCAGCCCCAGCATTTT. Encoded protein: CASSEHIVRVHQPQHF.